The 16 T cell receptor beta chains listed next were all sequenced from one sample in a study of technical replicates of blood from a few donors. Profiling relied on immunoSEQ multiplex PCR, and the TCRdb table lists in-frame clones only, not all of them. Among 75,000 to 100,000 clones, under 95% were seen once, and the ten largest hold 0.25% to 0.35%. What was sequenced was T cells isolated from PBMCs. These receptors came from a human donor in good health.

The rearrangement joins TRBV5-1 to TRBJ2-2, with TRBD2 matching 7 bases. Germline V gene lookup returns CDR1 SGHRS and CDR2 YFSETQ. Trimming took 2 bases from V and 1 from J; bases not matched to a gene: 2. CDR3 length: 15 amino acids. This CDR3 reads CASSFSGGNTGELFF. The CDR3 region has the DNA TGCGCCAGCAGCTTCTCGGGGGGGAACACCGGGGAGCTGTTTTTT.

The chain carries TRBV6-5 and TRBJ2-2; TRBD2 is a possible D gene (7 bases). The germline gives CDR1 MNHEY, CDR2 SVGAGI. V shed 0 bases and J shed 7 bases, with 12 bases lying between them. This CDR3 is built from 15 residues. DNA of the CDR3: TGTGCCAGCAGTTACTCTCGGGGGGCGGGCGGGGAGCTGTTTTTT. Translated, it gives CASSYSRGAGGELFF.

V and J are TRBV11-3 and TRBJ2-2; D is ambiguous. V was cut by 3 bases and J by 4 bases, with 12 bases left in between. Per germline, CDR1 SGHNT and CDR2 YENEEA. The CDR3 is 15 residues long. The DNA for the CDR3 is TGTGCCAGCAGCTTTCGATCTCGGGTCACCGGGGAGCTGTTTTTT. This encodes CASSFRSRVTGELFF.

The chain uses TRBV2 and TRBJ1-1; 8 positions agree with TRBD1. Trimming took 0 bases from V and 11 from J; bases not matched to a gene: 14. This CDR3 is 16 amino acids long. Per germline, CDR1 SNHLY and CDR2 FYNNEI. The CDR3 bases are TGTGCCAGCAGTGAAGCCCGGACAGGGCATTACTCGAGCGCTTTCTTT. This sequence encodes CASSEARTGHYSSAFF.

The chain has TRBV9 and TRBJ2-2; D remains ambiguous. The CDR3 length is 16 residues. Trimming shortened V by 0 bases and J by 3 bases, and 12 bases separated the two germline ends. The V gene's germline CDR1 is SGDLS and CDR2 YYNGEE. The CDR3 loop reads CASSVDGRSHTGELFF. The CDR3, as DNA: TGTGCCAGCAGCGTAGATGGTCGGTCTCACACCGGGGAGCTGTTTTTT.

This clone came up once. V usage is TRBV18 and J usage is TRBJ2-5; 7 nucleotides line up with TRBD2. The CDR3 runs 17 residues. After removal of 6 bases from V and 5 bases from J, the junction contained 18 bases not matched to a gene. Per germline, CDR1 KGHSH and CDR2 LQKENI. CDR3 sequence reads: CASSPFIGRESIETQYF. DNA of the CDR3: TGTGCCAGCTCCCCCTTTATCGGGCGGGAGTCGATCGAGACCCAGTACTTC.

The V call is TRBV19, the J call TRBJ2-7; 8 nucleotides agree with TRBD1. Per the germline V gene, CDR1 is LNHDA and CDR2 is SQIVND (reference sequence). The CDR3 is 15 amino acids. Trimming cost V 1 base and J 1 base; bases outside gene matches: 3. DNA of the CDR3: TGTGCCAGTAGTATAGTTACAGGGGGGTCCTACGAGCAGTACTTC. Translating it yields CASSIVTGGSYEQYF.

For the CDR3, the DNA is TGTGCCAGCAGTCGTGACCAGGGGGCAGAACTGTTTTTT. Encoded protein: CASSRDQGAELFF. This chain connects TRBV5-5 to TRBJ1-4, with 8 nucleotides matching TRBD1. In germline, CDR1 is SGHKS, CDR2 YYEKEE (reference sequence). This CDR3 has 13 amino acids. The V segment lost 5 bases and the J segment 12 bases; nucleotides outside the gene matches: 9.

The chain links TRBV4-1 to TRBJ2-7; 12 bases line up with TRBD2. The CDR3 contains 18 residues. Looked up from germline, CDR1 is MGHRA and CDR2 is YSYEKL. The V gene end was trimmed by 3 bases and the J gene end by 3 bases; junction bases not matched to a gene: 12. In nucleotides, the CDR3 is TGCGCCAGCAGCCAGGGGGGAACCGGACTAGCGGGGAACTACGAGCAGTACTTC. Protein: CASSQGGTGLAGNYEQYF.

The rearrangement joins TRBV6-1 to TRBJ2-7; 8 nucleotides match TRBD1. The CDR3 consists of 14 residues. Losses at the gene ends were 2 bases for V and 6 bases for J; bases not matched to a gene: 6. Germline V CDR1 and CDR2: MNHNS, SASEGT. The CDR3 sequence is CASSELGQGTEQYF. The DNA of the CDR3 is TGTGCCAGCAGTGAACTTGGACAGGGTACCGAGCAGTACTTC.

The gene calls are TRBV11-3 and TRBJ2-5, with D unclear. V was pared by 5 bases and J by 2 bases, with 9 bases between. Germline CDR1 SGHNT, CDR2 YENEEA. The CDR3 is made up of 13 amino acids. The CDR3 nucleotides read TGTGCCAGCAGCCCCTCGAGGCAAGAGACCCAGTACTTC. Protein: CASSPSRQETQYF.

The CDR3 bases are TGCGCCAGCAGCTATATAGCGGGAAACTACGAGCAGTACTTC. Its translation: CASSYIAGNYEQYF. The J gene is TRBJ2-7, the V gene TRBV5-1; 8 nucleotides line up with TRBD2. Germline V lookup: CDR1 SGHRS, CDR2 YFSETQ. V gave up 3 bases and J gave up 3 bases; unmatched junction bases: 5. The CDR3 consists of 14 residues.

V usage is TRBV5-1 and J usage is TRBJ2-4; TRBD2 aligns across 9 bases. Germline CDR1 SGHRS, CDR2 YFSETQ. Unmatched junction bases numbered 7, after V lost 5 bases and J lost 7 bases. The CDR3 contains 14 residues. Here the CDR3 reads CASSVSTSGNIQYF. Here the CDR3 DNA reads TGCGCCAGCAGTGTCTCGACTAGCGGTAACATTCAGTACTTC. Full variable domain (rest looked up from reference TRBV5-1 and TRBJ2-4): KAGVTQTPRYLIKTRGQQVTLSCSPISGHRSVSWYQQTPGQGLQFLFEYFSETQRNKGNFPGRFSGRQFSNSRSEMNVSTLELGDSALYLCASSVSTSGNIQYFGAGTRLSVL.

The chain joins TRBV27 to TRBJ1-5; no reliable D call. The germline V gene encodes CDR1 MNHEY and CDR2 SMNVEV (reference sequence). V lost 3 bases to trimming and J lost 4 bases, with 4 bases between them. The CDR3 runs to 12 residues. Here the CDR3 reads CASSFVNQPQHF. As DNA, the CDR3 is TGTGCCAGCAGTTTCGTAAATCAGCCCCAGCATTTT.

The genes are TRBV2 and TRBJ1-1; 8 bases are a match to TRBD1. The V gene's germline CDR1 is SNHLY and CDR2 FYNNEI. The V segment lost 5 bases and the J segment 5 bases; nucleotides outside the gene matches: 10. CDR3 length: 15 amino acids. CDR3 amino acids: CASSNYQGAGTEAFF. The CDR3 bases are TGTGCCAGCAGTAATTACCAGGGGGCTGGTACTGAAGCTTTCTTT.

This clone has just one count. The CDR3 DNA reads as TGTGCCAGCAGCTTAGCCGGGACAGGGGGCGGTGAGCGGGACGGCACAGATACGCAGTATTTT. Translation gives CASSLAGTGGGERDGTDTQYF. The rearrangement links TRBV7-6 to TRBJ2-3, with 12 bases that match TRBD1. The V and J ends lost 0 bases and 1 base, in that order; junction bases with no gene match: 14. Germline CDR1 and CDR2: SGHVS and FNYEAQ. The CDR3 spans 21 residues.